Listed below are T cell receptor beta chains from one sample, sequenced in a study of blood T cell repertoires in COVID-19. Clones were read by immunoSEQ multiplex PCR, and TCRdb kept only the in-frame ones, dropping some. Of over 250,000 clones detected, 85% to 90% appear once; the ten largest clones hold 8.8%. The sample comprised PBMCs or T cells enriched from blood (not recorded which). These receptor sequences come from a man aged 40-55 years who had recovered from COVID-19. Each CDR3 is given with its conserved first and last residue. A D gene is named only where the DNA matches it firmly.

J gene: TRBJ2-7; D gene: -; V gene: TRBV2; CDR3 protein: CASTGEFLAPYEQYF
J gene: TRBJ2-6; D gene: -; V gene: TRBV7-6; CDR3 protein: CASSLAGGWANVLTF
J gene: TRBJ2-4; D gene: TRBD1; V gene: TRBV27; CDR3 protein: CASSLSSGQYLAKNIQYF
J gene: TRBJ1-2; D gene: TRBD1; V gene: TRBV4-1; CDR3 protein: CASSQKIRDRDYGYTF
J gene: TRBJ1-1; D gene: -; V gene: TRBV6-5; CDR3 protein: CASSYEGGNTEAFF
J gene: TRBJ1-2; D gene: -; V gene: TRBV2; CDR3 protein: CASSEARVTGSGYTF
J gene: TRBJ1-4; D gene: -; V gene: TRBV7-9; CDR3 protein: CASSLGVNEKLFF
J gene: TRBJ1-2; D gene: -; V gene: TRBV3-1/TRBV3-2; CDR3 protein: CASSPRQVNYGYTF
J gene: TRBJ2-6; D gene: TRBD1; V gene: TRBV9; CDR3 protein: CASSVPGTGDFSGANVLTF
J gene: TRBJ1-3; D gene: TRBD1; V gene: TRBV5-4; CDR3 protein: CASSLGTGAGNTIYF
J gene: TRBJ2-1; D gene: -; V gene: TRBV3-1/TRBV3-2; CDR3 protein: CASGGLSSHEQFF
J gene: TRBJ2-5; D gene: TRBD2; V gene: TRBV6-2/TRBV6-3; CDR3 protein: CASSYRRGAPIWETQYF
J gene: TRBJ2-5; D gene: -; V gene: TRBV5-4; CDR3 protein: CASSSYDMEETQYF
J gene: TRBJ1-1; D gene: -; V gene: TRBV7-3; CDR3 protein: CASSLSVNTEAFF
J gene: TRBJ1-5; D gene: -; V gene: TRBV21-1; CDR3 protein: CASSSQMGDSHIPGGIYNQPQHF
J gene: TRBJ2-7; D gene: -; V gene: TRBV11-2; CDR3 protein: CASSTGISYEQYF
J gene: TRBJ2-1; D gene: TRBD2; V gene: TRBV27; CDR3 protein: CASSGLGILAGGPRFF
J gene: TRBJ1-2; D gene: -; V gene: TRBV18; CDR3 protein: CASSPQEGANYGYTF
J gene: TRBJ2-1; D gene: TRBD2; V gene: TRBV7-3; CDR3 protein: CASSLGPAGGTNEQFF
J gene: TRBJ2-1; D gene: -; V gene: TRBV25-1; CDR3 protein: CASSESRGGPNEQFF
J gene: TRBJ2-7; D gene: TRBD1; V gene: TRBV11-2; CDR3 protein: CASSLAIPGTGVIYEQYF
J gene: TRBJ2-5; D gene: -; V gene: TRBV7-9; CDR3 protein: CATLATLLGQETQYF
J gene: TRBJ1-4; D gene: -; V gene: TRBV28; CDR3 protein: CASRLENSISNEKLFF